The rows below give T cell receptor beta chains drawn from one sample of a study of cytotoxic CD8 clonotypes in ibrutinib-treated CLL. Sequencing was performed with immunoSEQ multiplex PCR; in TCRdb, only in-frame clones are kept and a portion is missing. Altogether approximately 70,000 clones are present, 90% being singletons, with the ten largest covering 3.1%. Sample: PBMCs, taken after 12 months of ibrutinib treatment. The receptors derive from a human donor with chronic lymphocytic leukemia. The conserved cysteine and the conserved F or W are not part of the CDR3 here. Each record gives: J gene, V gene, CDR3 protein.

j_call: TRBJ1-2; v_call: TRBV7-6; cdr3_aa: ASSPAERYGYT
j_call: TRBJ1-4; v_call: TRBV5-4; cdr3_aa: ASSPGLQPNEKLF
j_call: TRBJ2-6; v_call: TRBV28; cdr3_aa: ATKRGVKASGANVLT
j_call: TRBJ2-1; v_call: TRBV9; cdr3_aa: ASSVGLAGGIYNEQF
j_call: TRBJ2-2; v_call: TRBV29-1; cdr3_aa: SVASPSGGDTGELF
j_call: TRBJ1-2; v_call: TRBV6-1; cdr3_aa: ASSDHNYNYGYT
j_call: TRBJ2-5; v_call: TRBV5-1; cdr3_aa: ASSLRGAVEETQY
j_call: TRBJ2-7; v_call: TRBV7-9; cdr3_aa: ASSRQSYEQY
j_call: TRBJ1-5; v_call: TRBV11-3; cdr3_aa: ASSLAAKRHNQPQH
j_call: TRBJ2-5; v_call: TRBV29-1; cdr3_aa: SVRNRNQETQY
j_call: TRBJ2-7; v_call: TRBV15; cdr3_aa: ATSRDIQGGYEQY
j_call: TRBJ2-5; v_call: TRBV11-3; cdr3_aa: ASSSGRAGETQY
j_call: TRBJ2-5; v_call: TRBV5-1; cdr3_aa: ASSLNSETQY
j_call: TRBJ1-1; v_call: TRBV13; cdr3_aa: ASREKGAHLTEAF
j_call: TRBJ2-1; v_call: TRBV27; cdr3_aa: ASSLTSGKGSEQF
j_call: TRBJ1-5; v_call: TRBV18; cdr3_aa: ASSPTQGINQPQH
j_call: TRBJ1-2; v_call: TRBV19; cdr3_aa: ASKPGQGVGNYGYT
j_call: TRBJ1-5; v_call: TRBV19; cdr3_aa: ASSLNWGGTSNQPQH
j_call: TRBJ1-3; v_call: TRBV7-6; cdr3_aa: ASSLGTGENSGNTIY
j_call: TRBJ1-3; v_call: TRBV5-6; cdr3_aa: ASSQSRVDDGNTIY
j_call: TRBJ2-5; v_call: TRBV6-5; cdr3_aa: ASSSGLAGETQY
j_call: TRBJ2-5; v_call: TRBV7-7; cdr3_aa: ASSFRGLQETQY
j_call: TRBJ2-1; v_call: TRBV11-2; cdr3_aa: ASSSLRGRAYNEQF
j_call: TRBJ2-3; v_call: TRBV5-6; cdr3_aa: ASSLGLAGGTMRY